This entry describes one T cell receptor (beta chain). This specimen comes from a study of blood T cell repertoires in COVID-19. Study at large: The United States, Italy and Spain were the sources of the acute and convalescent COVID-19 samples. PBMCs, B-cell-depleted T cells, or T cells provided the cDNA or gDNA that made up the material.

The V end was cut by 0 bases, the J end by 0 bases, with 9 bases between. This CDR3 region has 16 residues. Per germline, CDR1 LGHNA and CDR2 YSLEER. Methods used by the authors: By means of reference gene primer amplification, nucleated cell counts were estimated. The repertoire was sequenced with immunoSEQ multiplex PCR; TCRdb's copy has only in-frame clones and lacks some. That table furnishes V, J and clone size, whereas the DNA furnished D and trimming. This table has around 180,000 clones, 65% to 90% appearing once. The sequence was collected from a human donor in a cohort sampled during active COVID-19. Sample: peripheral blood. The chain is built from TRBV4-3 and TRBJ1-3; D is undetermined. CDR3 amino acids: CASSQDRGLSGNTIYF. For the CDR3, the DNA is TGCGCCAGCAGCCAAGACCGTGGGCTCTCTGGAAACACCATATATTTT.